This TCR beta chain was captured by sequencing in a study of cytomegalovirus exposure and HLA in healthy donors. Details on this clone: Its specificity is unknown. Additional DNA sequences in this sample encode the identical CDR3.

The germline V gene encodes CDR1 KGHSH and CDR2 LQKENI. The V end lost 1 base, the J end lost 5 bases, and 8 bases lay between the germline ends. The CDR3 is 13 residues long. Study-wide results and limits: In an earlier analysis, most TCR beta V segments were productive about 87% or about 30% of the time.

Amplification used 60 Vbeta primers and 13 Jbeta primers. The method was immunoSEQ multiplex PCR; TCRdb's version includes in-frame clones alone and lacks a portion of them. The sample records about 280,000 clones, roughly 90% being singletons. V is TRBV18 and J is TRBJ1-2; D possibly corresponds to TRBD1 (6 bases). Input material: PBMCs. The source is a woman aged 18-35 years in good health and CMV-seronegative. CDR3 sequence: CASSPQDRYGYTF. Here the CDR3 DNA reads TGTGCCAGCTCACCACAGGACAGATATGGCTACACCTTC.